This TCR beta chain was documented in a study of CD8 T cells in ankylosing spondylitis. Study results and limitations: In ankylosing spondylitis blood, a motif of roughly eight highly homologous TCR beta variants appeared characteristic.

Notes on this clonotype: Its specificity is unknown.

Using its own MiXCR run on the 5' RACE reads, TCRdb lists one record per CDR3 protein. Counted here are fewer than 650,000 distinct CDR3 sequences, roughly 13% occurring once; the ten biggest clones make up approximately 6.2%. Germline loops: CDR1 SEHNR, CDR2 FQNEAQ (reference sequence). This CDR3 region has 17 residues. Germline trimming cut 5 bases from V and 5 bases from J; bases unmatched to any gene: 15. The TCR was taken from a male donor with ankylosing spondylitis. The V and J genes are TRBV7-9 and TRBJ2-5; 9 nucleotides align to TRBD2. Sequenced: blood, either unsorted or a sorted T cell fraction (not recorded which). Here the CDR3 reads CASSPKGREGPGETQYF. As DNA, the CDR3 is TGTGCCAGCAGCCCTAAGGGGCGGGAGGGCCCGGGGGAGACCCAGTACTTC.